This TCR beta chain was recovered during a study of T cell clonotyping in hematopoietic cell transplantation. Study outcomes and limitations: Few recipient clonotypes overlapped donors; over 95% were de novo at given depth.

Sequenced by immunoSEQ multiplex PCR; TCRdb stores in-frame clones only, minus some. Counted here are roughly 29,000 clones, 92% occurring once; the ten biggest clones make up roughly a tenth. Germline CDR1 is SGHNT and CDR2 is YYREEE (reference sequence). Trimming cost V 1 base and J 4 bases; bases outside gene matches: 4. This CDR3 is built from 14 residues. In the case of this clone: Antigen specificity is unknown.

V gene TRBV5-4 combines with J gene TRBJ1-1, with 7 bases lining up with TRBD1. The receptor's source is a female patient aged 45-60 years who had an allogeneic stem cell transplant from a related donor, so the T cells may come from the graft donor. Some clones in this sample may be carry-over from other donors' samples. The sample here was PBMCs, taken 100 days after allogeneic stem cell transplant. The CDR3 loop is CASSLRGGATEAFF. CDR3 nucleotide sequence: TGTGCCAGCAGCTTGAGAGGGGGCGCCACTGAAGCTTTCTTT.